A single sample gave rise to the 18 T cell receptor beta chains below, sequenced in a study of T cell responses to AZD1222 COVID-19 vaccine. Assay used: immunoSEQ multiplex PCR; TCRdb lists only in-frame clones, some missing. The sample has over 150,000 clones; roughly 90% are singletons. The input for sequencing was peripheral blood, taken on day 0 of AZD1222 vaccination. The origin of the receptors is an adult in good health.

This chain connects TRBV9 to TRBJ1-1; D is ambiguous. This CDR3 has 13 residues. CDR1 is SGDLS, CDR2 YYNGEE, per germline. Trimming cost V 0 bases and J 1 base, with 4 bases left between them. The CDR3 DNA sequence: TGTGCCAGCAGCGTAGCCCGGAACACTGAAGCTTTCTTT. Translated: CASSVARNTEAFF.

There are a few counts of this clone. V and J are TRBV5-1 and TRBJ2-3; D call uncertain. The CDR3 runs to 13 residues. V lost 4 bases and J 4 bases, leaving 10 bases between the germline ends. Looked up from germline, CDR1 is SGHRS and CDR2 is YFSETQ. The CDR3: CASSPRTSDTQYF. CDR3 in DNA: TGCGCCAGCAGCCCTAGAACCTCAGATACGCAGTATTTT.

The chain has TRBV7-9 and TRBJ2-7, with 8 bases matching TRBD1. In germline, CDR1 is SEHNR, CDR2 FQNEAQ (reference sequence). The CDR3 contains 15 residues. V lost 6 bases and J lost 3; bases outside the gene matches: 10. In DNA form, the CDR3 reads TGTGCCAGCAGTCCCGGCCCGGACAGGGTCTACGAGCAGTACTTC. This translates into CASSPGPDRVYEQYF.

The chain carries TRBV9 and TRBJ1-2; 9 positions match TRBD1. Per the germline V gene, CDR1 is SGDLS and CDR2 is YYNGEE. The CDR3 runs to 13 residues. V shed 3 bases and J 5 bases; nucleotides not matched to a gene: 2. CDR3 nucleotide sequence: TGTGCCAGCAGCGCAGGGACAGGGTATGGCTACACCTTC. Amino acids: CASSAGTGYGYTF.

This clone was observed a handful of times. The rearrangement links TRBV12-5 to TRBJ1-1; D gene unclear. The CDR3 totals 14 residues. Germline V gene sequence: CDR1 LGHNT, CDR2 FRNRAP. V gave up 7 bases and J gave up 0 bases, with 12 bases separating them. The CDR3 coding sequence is TGTGCTAGTGCTACCGACATTATGAACACTGAAGCTTTCTTT. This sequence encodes CASATDIMNTEAFF.

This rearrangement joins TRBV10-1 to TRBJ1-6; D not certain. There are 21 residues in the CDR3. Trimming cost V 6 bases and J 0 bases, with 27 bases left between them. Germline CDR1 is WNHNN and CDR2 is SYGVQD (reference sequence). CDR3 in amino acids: CASSRNTFRPRPSSYNSPLHF. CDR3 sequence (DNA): TGCGCCAGCAGCCGAAATACTTTCCGGCCTCGGCCCAGCTCCTATAATTCACCCCTCCACTTT.

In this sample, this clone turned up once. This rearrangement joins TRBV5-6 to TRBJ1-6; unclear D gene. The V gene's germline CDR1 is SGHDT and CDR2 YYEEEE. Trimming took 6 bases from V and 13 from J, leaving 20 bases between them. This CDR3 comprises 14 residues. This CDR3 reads CASTNLNRALPLHF. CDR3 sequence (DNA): TGTGCCAGCACCAATCTGAATAGGGCGCTGCCCCTCCACTTT.

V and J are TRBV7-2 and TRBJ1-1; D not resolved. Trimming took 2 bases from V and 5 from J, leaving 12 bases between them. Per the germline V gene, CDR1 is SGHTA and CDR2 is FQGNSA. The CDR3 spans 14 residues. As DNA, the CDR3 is TGTGCCAGCAGCTTAAAGTCCATAGGAACTGAAGCTTTCTTT. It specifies CASSLKSIGTEAFF. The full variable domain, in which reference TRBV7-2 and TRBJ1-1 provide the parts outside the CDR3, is GAGVSQSPSNKVTEKGKDVELRCDPISGHTALYWYRQSLGQGLEFLIYFQGNSAPDKSGLPSDRFSAERTGGSVSTLTIQRTQQEDSAVYLCASSLKSIGTEAFFGQGTRLTVV.

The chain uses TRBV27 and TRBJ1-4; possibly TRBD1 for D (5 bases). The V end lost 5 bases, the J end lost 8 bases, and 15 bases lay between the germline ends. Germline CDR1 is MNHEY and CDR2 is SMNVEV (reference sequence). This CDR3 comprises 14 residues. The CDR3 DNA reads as TGTGCCAGCAGTAGAAATACTTGGGGGGAAAAACTGTTTTTT. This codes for CASSRNTWGEKLFF.

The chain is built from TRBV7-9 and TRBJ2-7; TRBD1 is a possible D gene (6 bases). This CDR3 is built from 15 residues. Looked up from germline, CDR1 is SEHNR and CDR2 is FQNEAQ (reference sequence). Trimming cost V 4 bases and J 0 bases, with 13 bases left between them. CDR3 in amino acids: CASSSFRDTSYEQYF. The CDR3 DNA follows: TGTGCCAGCAGCTCATTCCGGGACACCTCCTACGAGCAGTACTTC.

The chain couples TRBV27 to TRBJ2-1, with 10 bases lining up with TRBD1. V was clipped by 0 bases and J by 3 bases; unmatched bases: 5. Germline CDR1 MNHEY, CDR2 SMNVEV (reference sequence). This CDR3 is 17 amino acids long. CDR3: CASSLSMRTGGYNEQFF. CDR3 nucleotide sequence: TGTGCCAGCAGTTTATCGATGAGGACAGGGGGCTACAATGAGCAGTTCTTC.

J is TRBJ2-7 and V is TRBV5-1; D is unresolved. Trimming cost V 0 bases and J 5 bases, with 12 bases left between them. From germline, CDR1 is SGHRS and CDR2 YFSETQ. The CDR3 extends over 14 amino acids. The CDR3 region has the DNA TGCGCCAGCAGCTTGGCCTTGTTCCCCCACGAGCAGTACTTC. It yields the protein CASSLALFPHEQYF.

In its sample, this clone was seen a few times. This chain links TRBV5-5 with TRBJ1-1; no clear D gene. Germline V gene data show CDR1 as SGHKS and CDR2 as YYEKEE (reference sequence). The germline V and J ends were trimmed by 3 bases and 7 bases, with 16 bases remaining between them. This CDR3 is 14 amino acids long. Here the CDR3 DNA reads TGTGCCAGCAGCTCATGGGGTAAGGGTGGTGAAGCTTTCTTT. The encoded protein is CASSSWGKGGEAFF.

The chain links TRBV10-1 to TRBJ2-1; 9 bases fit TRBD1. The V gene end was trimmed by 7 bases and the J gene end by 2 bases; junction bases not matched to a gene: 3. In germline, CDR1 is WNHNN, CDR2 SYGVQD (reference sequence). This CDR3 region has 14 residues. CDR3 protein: CASNRDRAYNEQFF. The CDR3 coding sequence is TGCGCCAGCAACCGGGACAGGGCCTACAATGAGCAGTTCTTC.

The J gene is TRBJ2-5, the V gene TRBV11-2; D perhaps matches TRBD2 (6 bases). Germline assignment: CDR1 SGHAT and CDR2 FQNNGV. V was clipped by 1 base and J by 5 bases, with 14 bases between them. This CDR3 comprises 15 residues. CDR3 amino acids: CASSLGSTGRETQYF. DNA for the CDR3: TGTGCCAGCAGCTTAGGCTCTACGGGGAGGGAGACCCAGTACTTC.

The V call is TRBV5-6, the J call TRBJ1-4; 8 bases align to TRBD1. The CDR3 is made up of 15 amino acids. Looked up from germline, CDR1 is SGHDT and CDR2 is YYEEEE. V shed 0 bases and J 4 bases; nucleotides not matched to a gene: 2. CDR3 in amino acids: CASSLGGQVNEKLFF. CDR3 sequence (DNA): TGTGCCAGCAGCTTGGGGGGACAGGTTAATGAAAAACTGTTTTTT.

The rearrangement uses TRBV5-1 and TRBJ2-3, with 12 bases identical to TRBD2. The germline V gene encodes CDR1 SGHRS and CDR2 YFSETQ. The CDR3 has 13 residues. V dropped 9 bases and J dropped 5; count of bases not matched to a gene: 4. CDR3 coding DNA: TGCGCCACTACACTAGCGGGAGGAGATACGCAGTATTTT. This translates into CATTLAGGDTQYF.

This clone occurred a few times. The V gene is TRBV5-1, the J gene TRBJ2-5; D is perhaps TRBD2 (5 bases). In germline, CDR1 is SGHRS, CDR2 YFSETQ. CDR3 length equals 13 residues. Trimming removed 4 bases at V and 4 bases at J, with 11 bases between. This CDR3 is CASSPGVAETQYF. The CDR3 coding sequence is TGCGCCAGCAGCCCCGGGGTGGCAGAGACCCAGTACTTC.